This record covers a single T cell receptor beta chain. Its specific antigen is unknown. This sample is part of a study of cytomegalovirus exposure and HLA in healthy donors (dated by TCRdb to about 2017). In terms of the full investigation: An earlier analysis of approximately 600 of the donors reported about 290 Gb of sequence data and some 100 million unique TCR beta sequences from about 200 million T cells. A later analysis re-analyzed previously published TCR beta repertoires from 666 donors and added high-resolution HLA genotyping to study TCR occurrence patterns. To predict cytomegalovirus infection status, the study combined high-throughput TCR immunosequencing, statistical association of individual TCRs with disease status, and machine learning. HLA typing covered class I and class II loci at four-digit resolution. Along with the approximately 700-subject first cohort, a separate validation cohort of over a hundred different subjects was used. An early release that covered 500 to 800 HLA-typed donors contained approximately 300 gigabases of sequencing data and tens of millions of unique TCR sequences. In the later analysis, no new phenotypic data were used to find candidate immune exposures; instead, reliance was placed on TCR beta sequences and their occurrence across donors. All discovery cohort repertoires had been generated on a single sequencing platform. The number of typed donors differed by locus: 629-630 for A, B, C, DRB1 and DQB1; roughly 510 for DQA1; 600 to 610 for DPA1; and 400 to 480 for DPB1. To decide whether each TCR beta V gene segment behaved as functional or pseudogenic, an earlier analysis of 587 of the donors relied on high-throughput TCR beta sequencing. Alongside the repertoire data, information on donor age, sex, ethnicity and CMV serostatus was compiled. The study used immunosequencing to profile the T cell repertoires of 600 to 850 subjects and linked those repertoires to cytomegalovirus serostatus. Among roughly 400 genotyped donors of the cohort, an average of approximately 220,000 unique TCR beta nucleotide sequences was sequenced per donor, of which 15% to 20% were non-productive. A later genetic analysis took genome-wide SNP genotypes for about 65% of the 666 donors and used that subset as a discovery cohort. Among the roughly 370 genotyped donors, about 83% belonged to the genetic ancestry cluster associated with self-reported Caucasian donors. Because of strong linkage in the cohort, roughly five DR-DQ haplotypes were treated as single units for association and clustering. The aim of the study was to test whether cataloging public T cell receptors could identify signatures of past pathogen exposure. General findings and caveats noted by the study authors: The study listed approximately 150 TCR beta chains as associated with cytomegalovirus. A further reported finding was that TCR beta sequences accurately predicted the HLA-A and HLA-B alleles for most subjects in the first cohort. A few of the identified cytomegalovirus-associated TCR beta chains were confirmed in vitro to be specific for cytomegalovirus antigens. V-gene and J-gene trimming of TCR beta chains was associated with a missense DCLRE1C variant in a later genetic analysis, and the association was replicated in an independent cohort. In an earlier analysis of roughly 500 of the donors, most TCR beta V segments appeared in productive rearrangements about 87% or about 30% of the time, broadly matching IMGT annotations. The 87-base-pair reads could not distinguish some IMGT-functional V segments, including TRBV6-2 and TRBV6-3, so those segments were excluded. A later analysis reported that several top co-occurrence clusters appeared linked to parvovirus B19, influenza, CMV and Epstein-Barr virus. The presence/absence analyses assumed that sequencing depth was roughly uniform across donors, and that assumption may not be true. In a later genetic analysis, fewer N-insertions in productive TCRs were reported among donors in an Asian-associated ancestry cluster than the roughly 700-donor mean. HLA typing was unavailable for some donors at each locus, so association tests used only the typed subset. A later analysis associated roughly 17,000 TCR beta sequences with specific HLA alleles at a false discovery rate of 0.05. In a later analysis, TCR association rates were found to vary across HLA loci, with the most associated TCRs seen for DRB1 alleles and the fewest for HLA-C alleles. According to a later analysis, most CMV-associated TCR beta chains appeared to be HLA-restricted, and the HLA associations seemed to be driven largely by CMV exposure. Most TCR sequences were seen in very few donors, while some public TCRs were found in many individuals. Compared with equally common non-associated chains, HLA-associated TCR beta chains in a later analysis were more clonally expanded and had lower generation probabilities. For the cohort, immune exposure information was limited to CMV serostatus. Correlated functional status among segregating V segments might be attributable to linkage disequilibrium, but an unknown experimental factor could not be ruled out. The authors suggested that the approach could potentially be extended to other disease states and immunological phenotypes. When HLA alleles, especially DR and DQ, strongly co-occurred, attributing TCR associations to individual alleles was difficult. The cohort was sequenced for TCR beta chains only, and without alpha or paired-chain data the features that could be detected were limited. The classifier was reported to diagnose cytomegalovirus status with high specificity and sensitivity in both the original and validation cohorts. A cluster of highly shared sequence variants was judged likely to represent a technical artifact of the sequencing pipeline. The earlier analysis of 587 of the donors excluded some 15 rarely observed V segments, including chromosome 9 orphons, because counts were too low.

Ends trimmed: V by 5 bases, J by 2 bases; bases unmatched to a gene: 3. The germline V gene encodes CDR1 LNHDA and CDR2 SQIVND (reference sequence). The CDR3 contains 15 residues, cysteine and phenylalanine counted. Only CDR3 DNA remains: 45 bases, in frame from the first base. The library relied on the immunoSEQ multiplex PCR assay. For the multiplex PCR, a mixture combining 60 forward primers for TCR Vbeta segments and 13 reverse primers for TCR Jbeta segments was used. The CDR3 region of rearranged TCR beta genes was amplified from genomic DNA by a multiplex PCR assay. The Illumina HiSeq System was used to sequence the amplified TCR beta libraries as 87-base-pair reads. The study's processing was this. A later analysis tallied some 79 million unique TCR beta chains across the 666 repertoires, and approximately 9.9 million of those chains were shared by two or more donors. Raw reads were error-corrected and collapsed into unique sequences with a nearest-neighbor algorithm that merged closely related sequences to remove PCR and sequencing errors. Alignment of CDR3 sequences to IMGT reference sequences was used to assign V, D and J gene segments. For a sequence to be retained, at least a six-nucleotide match to both a V gene segment and a J gene segment was required. Rearrangements were called productive when the CDR3 lacked stop codons and stayed in frame with V and J; all others were non-productive. Following IMGT convention, CDR3 was defined as the stretch from the second conserved V-encoded cysteine to the conserved J-encoded phenylalanine. In an earlier analysis of around 540 of the donors, sequences lacking an unambiguous match to a single V gene segment were excluded. In an earlier analysis of several hundred of the donors, V segments were called functional above 56.7% productive rearrangements and were called segregating when the between-donor standard deviation exceeded 5%. A statistical classification framework was built for diagnosing cytomegalovirus status from the catalog of TCR beta chain sequences. In a later analysis, V and J genes were assigned by comparing TCR nucleotide sequences against IMGT/GENE-DB human TR gene sequences. A later analysis assigned CDR3 sequences and most-parsimonious VDJ recombination scenarios with the TCRdist pipeline. In a later analysis, each TCR beta chain was defined by its CDR3 amino acid sequence together with its V-gene family, and reads without a unique V-gene family were excluded. To address suspected cross-contamination and a sequencing artifact, a later analysis removed roughly 580 highly shared, low-generation-probability nucleotide sequences. A later analysis calculated a clonal expansion index for each public chain from normalized within-repertoire ranks of inferred template counts. Generation probabilities in a later analysis came from a VDJ recombination model fitted to out-of-frame rearrangements, and those results were checked against IGoR. Hypergeometric tests were used in a later analysis to score TCR-TCR, TCR-HLA and TCR-CMV co-occurrence, with a repertoire-size bias correction applied to the TCR pairs. To estimate false discovery rates, a later analysis permuted the HLA or CMV assignments 20 times. A later analysis grouped co-occurring TCRs with DBSCAN, adding TCRdist sequence similarity when clustering within HLA-allele-positive subsets. Co-occurrence clustering excluded repertoires with fewer than 30,000 or more than 120,000 public chains, plus five with anomalous nucleotide sharing. TCRdb provides this immuneACCESS table in a form limited to in-frame rearrangements. Some clones are lacking; in checked studies, under half of them reflect an unresolved V gene, and why the rest are absent is not known. V and J calls and clone size are given by that table; D and trimming were obtained from the DNA. The sample table gives 200,000 to 250,000 clones. 1.1% of the sample is taken by the ten largest.

The cohort consisted of hundreds of healthy bone marrow donors. At the time of sampling, all cohort members were nominally healthy, though unrecorded immune exposures were likely present. The donor was CMV seropositive and belonged to the group of about 290 seropositive cohort members. Each donor provided a peripheral blood sample, and peripheral blood mononuclear cells were used for TCR beta sequencing. The Qiagen DNeasy Blood Extraction Kit was used to extract genomic DNA from the blood cell samples. The receptor was derived from a girl aged 2-10 years in good health and CMV-seropositive. The rearrangement joined TRBV19 to TRBJ2-1; the junction holds 10 bases that match TRBD2. Sample: PBMCs. CDR3 protein: CASSHSGGTYNEQFF. The bases are TGTGCCAGTAGTCATAGCGGGGGGACCTACAATGAGCAGTTCTTC.